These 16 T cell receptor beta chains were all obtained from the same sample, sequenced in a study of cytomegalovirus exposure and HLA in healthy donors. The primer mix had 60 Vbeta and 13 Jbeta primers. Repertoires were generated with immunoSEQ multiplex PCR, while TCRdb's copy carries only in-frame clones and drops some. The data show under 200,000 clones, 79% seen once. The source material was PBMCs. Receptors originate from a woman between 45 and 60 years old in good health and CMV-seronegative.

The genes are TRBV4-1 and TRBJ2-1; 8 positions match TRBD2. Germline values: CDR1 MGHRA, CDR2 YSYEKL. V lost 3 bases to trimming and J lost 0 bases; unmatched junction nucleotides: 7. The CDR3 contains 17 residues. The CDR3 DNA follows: TGCGCCAGCAGCCAGGAGACTAGCGTAAGCTCCTACAATGAGCAGTTCTTC. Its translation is CASSQETSVSSYNEQFF.

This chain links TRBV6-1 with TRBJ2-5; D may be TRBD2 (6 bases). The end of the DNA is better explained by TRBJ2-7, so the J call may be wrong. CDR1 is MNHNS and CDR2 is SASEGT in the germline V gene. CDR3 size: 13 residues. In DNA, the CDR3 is TGTGCCAGCAGTGCCGGGGGTTCCTACGAGCAGTACTTC. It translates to CASSAGGSYEQYF.

CDR3 protein: CASSFGSRGQFF. The CDR3 DNA reads as TGTGCCAGCAGTTTTGGCTCACGGGGGCAGTTCTTC. V usage is TRBV28 and J usage is TRBJ2-1; a weak D match, TRBD2 (5 bases). The CDR3 contains 12 residues. Trimming cost V 3 bases and J 12 bases, with 12 bases left between them. CDR1 is MDHEN and CDR2 is SYDVKM in the germline V gene.

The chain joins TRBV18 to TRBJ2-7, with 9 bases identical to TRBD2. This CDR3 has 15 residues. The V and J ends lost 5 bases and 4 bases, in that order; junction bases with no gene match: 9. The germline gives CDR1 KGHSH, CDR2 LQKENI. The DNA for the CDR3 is TGTGCCAGCTCATCCCGGGGAGCGGGAGGATACGAGCAGTACTTC. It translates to CASSSRGAGGYEQYF.

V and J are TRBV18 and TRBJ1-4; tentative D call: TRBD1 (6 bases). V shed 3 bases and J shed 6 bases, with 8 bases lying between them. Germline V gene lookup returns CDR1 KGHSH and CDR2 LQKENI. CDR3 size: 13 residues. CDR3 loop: CASSPHRDEKLFF. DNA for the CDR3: TGTGCCAGCTCACCTCACAGGGATGAAAAACTGTTTTTT.

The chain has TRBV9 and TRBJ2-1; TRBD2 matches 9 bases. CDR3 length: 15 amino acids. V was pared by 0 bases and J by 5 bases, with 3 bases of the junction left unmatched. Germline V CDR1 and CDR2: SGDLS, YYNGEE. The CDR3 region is CASSVDRGRDNEQFF. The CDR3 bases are TGTGCCAGCAGCGTAGATCGCGGGAGGGACAATGAGCAGTTCTTC.

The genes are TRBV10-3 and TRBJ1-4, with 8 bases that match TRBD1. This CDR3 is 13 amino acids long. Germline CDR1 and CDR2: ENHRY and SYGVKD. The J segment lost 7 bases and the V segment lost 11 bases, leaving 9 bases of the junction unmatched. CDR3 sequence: CASHRGEGEKLFF. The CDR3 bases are TGTGCCTCGCACAGGGGGGAGGGTGAAAAACTGTTTTTT.

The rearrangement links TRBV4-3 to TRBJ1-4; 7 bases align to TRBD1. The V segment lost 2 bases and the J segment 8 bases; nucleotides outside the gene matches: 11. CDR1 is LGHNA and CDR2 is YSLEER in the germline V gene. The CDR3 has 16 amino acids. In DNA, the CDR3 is TGCGCCAGCAGCCAAATGGTTGGAACAGGGGAAGAAAAACTGTTTTTT. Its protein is CASSQMVGTGEEKLFF.

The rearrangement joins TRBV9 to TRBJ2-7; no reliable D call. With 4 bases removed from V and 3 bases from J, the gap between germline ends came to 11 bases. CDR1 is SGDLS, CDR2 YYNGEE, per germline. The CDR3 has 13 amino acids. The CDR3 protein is CASSSPPGYEQYF. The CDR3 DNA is TGTGCCAGCAGCTCCCCACCGGGCTACGAGCAGTACTTC. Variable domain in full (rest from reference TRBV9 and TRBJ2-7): DSGVTQTPKHLITATGQRVTLRCSPRSGDLSVYWYQQSLDQGLQFLIQYYNGEERAKGNILERFSAQQFPDLHSELNLSSLELGDSALYFCASSSPPGYEQYFGPGTRLTVT.

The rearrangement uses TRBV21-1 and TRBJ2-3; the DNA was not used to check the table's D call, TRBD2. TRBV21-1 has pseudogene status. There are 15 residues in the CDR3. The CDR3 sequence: CASSNEGGGTDTQYF. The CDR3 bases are TGTGCCAGCAGCAACGAGGGGGGAGGGACAGATACGCAGTATTTT.

The CDR3 DNA reads as TGCAGCGTCCACGGTGGGGTAGCGGGCTCCTACAATGAGCAGTTCTTC. Its translation: CSVHGGVAGSYNEQFF. The chain recombines TRBV29-1 with TRBJ2-1; TRBD2 aligns across 7 bases. Germline lookup yields CDR1 SQVTM and CDR2 ANQGSEA. Losses at the gene ends were 6 bases for V and 0 bases for J; bases not matched to a gene: 11. This CDR3 has 16 amino acids.

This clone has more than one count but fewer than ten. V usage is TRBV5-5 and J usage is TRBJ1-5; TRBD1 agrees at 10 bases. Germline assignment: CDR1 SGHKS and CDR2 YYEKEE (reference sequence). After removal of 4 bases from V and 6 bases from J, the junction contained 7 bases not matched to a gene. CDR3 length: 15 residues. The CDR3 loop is CASSEGQGYGQPQHF. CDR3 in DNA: TGTGCCAGCAGCGAGGGACAGGGGTATGGTCAGCCCCAGCATTTT.

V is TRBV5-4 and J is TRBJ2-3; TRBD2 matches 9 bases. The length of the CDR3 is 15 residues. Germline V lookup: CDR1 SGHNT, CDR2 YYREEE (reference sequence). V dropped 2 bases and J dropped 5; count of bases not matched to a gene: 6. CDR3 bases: TGTGCCAGCAGCTTTCGGGCGGGAGGGGTAGATACGCAGTATTTT. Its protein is CASSFRAGGVDTQYF.

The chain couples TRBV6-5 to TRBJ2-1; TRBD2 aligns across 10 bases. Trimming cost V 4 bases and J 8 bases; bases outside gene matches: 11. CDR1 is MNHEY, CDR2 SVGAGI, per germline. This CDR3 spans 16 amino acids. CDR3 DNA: TGTGCCAGCAGTTCCCTGAGCGGGAGGGCGCTCGATGAGCAGTTCTTC. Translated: CASSSLSGRALDEQFF.

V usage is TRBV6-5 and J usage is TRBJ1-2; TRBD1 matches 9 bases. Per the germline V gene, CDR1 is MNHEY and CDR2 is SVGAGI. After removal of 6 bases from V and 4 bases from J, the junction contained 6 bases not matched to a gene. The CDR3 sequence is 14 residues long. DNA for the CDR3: TGTGCCAGCAGAGTGGGACAGGGAGGCTATGGCTACACCTTC. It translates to CASRVGQGGYGYTF.

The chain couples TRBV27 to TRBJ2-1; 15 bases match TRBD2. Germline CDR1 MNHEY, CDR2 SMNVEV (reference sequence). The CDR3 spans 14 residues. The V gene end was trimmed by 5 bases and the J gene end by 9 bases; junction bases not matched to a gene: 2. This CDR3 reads CASSRTSGGGEQFF. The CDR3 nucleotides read TGTGCCAGCAGTCGGACTAGCGGGGGGGGTGAGCAGTTCTTC.